The 13 T cell receptor beta chains below come from one sample, sequenced in a study of T cells in tumors after PD-1 blockade. Sequencing was performed with immunoSEQ multiplex PCR; in TCRdb, only in-frame clones are kept and a portion is missing. The sample lists roughly 49,000 clones; more than 65% were seen once. The sample here was PBMCs, taken before anti-PD-1 treatment. These TCRs come from a human donor with basal cell carcinoma.

The chain uses TRBV4-1 and TRBJ2-5; the match to TRBD1 covers 7 bases. Trimming removed 2 bases from V and 2 bases from J; junction bases left unmatched: 14. Per the germline V gene, CDR1 is MGHRA and CDR2 is YSYEKL. This CDR3 has 18 residues. This CDR3 is CASSQWALGQGDQETQYF. The DNA for the CDR3 is TGCGCCAGCAGCCAATGGGCCCTAGGGCAGGGGGATCAAGAGACCCAGTACTTC.

CDR3 sequence: CASLEKVRQPQHF. CDR3 coding DNA: TGTGCCAGCCTTGAGAAGGTGAGACAGCCCCAGCATTTT. The genes are TRBV28 and TRBJ1-5; D gene ambiguous. Germline CDR1 MDHEN, CDR2 SYDVKM. Trimming left V 8 bases short and J 7 bases short, with 15 bases between. The CDR3 totals 13 residues.

The V call is TRBV27, the J call TRBJ2-7; no clear D. There are 14 residues in the CDR3. Germline V gene lookup returns CDR1 MNHEY and CDR2 SMNVEV (reference sequence). V was trimmed by 3 bases and J by 2 bases, leaving 11 bases between them. DNA for the CDR3: TGTGCCAGCAGTTTTGACGGACCCACCTACGAGCAGTACTTC. It translates to CASSFDGPTYEQYF.

The chain joins TRBV24-1 to TRBJ2-1; TRBD2 matches at 10 bases. The germline gives CDR1 KGHDR, CDR2 SFDVKD. Trimming at V came to 3 bases and at J to 5 bases, leaving 3 bases not matched to a gene. This CDR3 spans 15 amino acids. The chain's CDR3 is CATSDPSGSHNEQFF. CDR3 sequence (DNA): TGTGCCACCAGTGATCCTAGCGGGAGCCACAATGAGCAGTTCTTC.

CDR3 amino acids: CASSPRTSGGISYNEQFF. In DNA, the CDR3 is TGCGCCAGCAGCCCGCGGACTAGCGGGGGGATCTCCTACAATGAGCAGTTCTTC. J is TRBJ2-1 and V is TRBV5-1, with 14 bases that match TRBD2. Trimming at V came to 4 bases and at J to 0 bases, leaving 6 bases not matched to a gene. The CDR3 consists of 18 residues. The germline gives CDR1 SGHRS, CDR2 YFSETQ.

The chain links TRBV7-8 to TRBJ1-3; possible D gene TRBD1, 5 bases. The CDR3 has 14 amino acids. With 1 base removed from V and 4 bases from J, the gap between germline ends came to 8 bases. CDR1 SGHVS and CDR2 FQNEAQ come from the germline V gene. CDR3 in amino acids: CASSLGGWGNTIYF. The CDR3 nucleotides are TGTGCCAGCAGCTTAGGGGGCTGGGGAAACACCATATATTTT. Using reference TRBV7-8 and TRBJ1-3 for the parts outside the CDR3, the full variable domain is GAGVSQSPRYKVAKRGQDVALRCDPISGHVSLFWYQQALGQGPEFLTYFQNEAQLDKSGLPSDRFFAERPEGSVSTLKIQRTQQEDSAVYLCASSLGGWGNTIYFGEGSWLTVV.

The V call is TRBV7-9, the J call TRBJ2-7; 8 bases align to TRBD1. Germline V gives CDR1 SEHNR, CDR2 FQNEAQ (reference sequence). Losses at the gene ends were 3 bases for V and 3 bases for J; bases not matched to a gene: 7. The CDR3 extends over 15 amino acids. The CDR3 loop reads CASSFSPDRDYEQYF. DNA for the CDR3: TGTGCCAGCAGCTTCTCCCCGGACAGGGACTACGAGCAGTACTTC. Drawing the rest from reference TRBV7-9 and TRBJ2-7, the complete variable domain is DTGVSQNPRHKITKRGQNVTFRCDPISEHNRLYWYRQTLGQGPEFLTYFQNEAQLEKSRLLSDRFSAERPKGSFSTLEIQRTEQGDSAMYLCASSFSPDRDYEQYFGPGTRLTVT.

The chain combines TRBV5-6 with TRBJ2-3; D assignment may be TRBD1 or TRBD2 (5 bases each). The germline CDR1 and CDR2 sequences are SGHDT and YYEEEE. CDR3 length: 14 residues. This chain's CDR3 is CASFRGDRTDTQYF. CDR3 bases: TGTGCTTCATTTAGAGGGGATCGCACAGATACGCAGTATTTT.

For the CDR3, the DNA is TGTGCCAGCAGTTACCTCGGACAGGGGTCCTACGAGCAGTACTTC. It encodes CASSYLGQGSYEQYF. The V call is TRBV6-5, the J call TRBJ2-7, with TRBD1 matching 9 bases. J was trimmed by 1 base and V by 2 bases; bases with no gene match: 3. The CDR3 has 15 amino acids. Germline CDR1 is MNHEY and CDR2 is SVGAGI.

The chain uses TRBV2 and TRBJ2-7; D uncertain. V dropped 2 bases and J dropped 6 bases, with 8 bases sitting between them. The CDR3 consists of 12 residues. Germline-derived CDR1 and CDR2 are SNHLY and FYNNEI. CDR3 in amino acids: CASSESGGEQYF. The CDR3 nucleotides are TGTGCCAGCAGTGAATCAGGTGGCGAGCAGTACTTC.

V is TRBV28 and J is TRBJ1-2, with D perhaps TRBD1 (6 bases). Germline V gives CDR1 MDHEN, CDR2 SYDVKM. V dropped 6 bases and J dropped 11 bases, with 13 bases sitting between them. The CDR3 sequence is 11 residues long. CDR3: CASSSDRLYTF. CDR3 bases: TGTGCCAGCAGCTCAGACAGGTTGTACACCTTC.

This chain links TRBV7-9 with TRBJ2-5; 7 bases line up with TRBD1. Germline loops: CDR1 SEHNR, CDR2 FQNEAQ (reference sequence). The trim removed 5 bases at V and 7 bases at J, leaving 16 bases unmatched. This CDR3 is built from 16 residues. The CDR3 coding sequence is TGTGCCAGCAGCCAAAAGACAGGGCAGCCCGCATGGACCCAGTACTTC. It encodes CASSQKTGQPAWTQYF.

The J gene is TRBJ2-1, the V gene TRBV7-6; no firm D call. Looked up from germline, CDR1 is SGHVS and CDR2 is FNYEAQ. The CDR3 consists of 16 residues. Trimming left V 5 bases short and J 1 base short, with 15 bases between. In nucleotides, the CDR3 is TGTGCCAGCAGCCGGAATACCCCTGGGTCCTACAATGAGCAGTTCTTC. It yields the protein CASSRNTPGSYNEQFF.